This record concerns one TCR beta chain sequence. Its antigen is still unknown. Base qualities are not recorded, but no much larger clone differs from it by a single base. Whole blood was collected in K2EDTA tubes by collaborating institutions according to the institutions' own protocols. Collaborator samples were shipped for TCRbeta analysis as frozen whole blood, isolated PBMCs, or DNA extracted from either sample type. TCRbeta CDR3 regions were amplified from genomic DNA using the immunoSEQ Assay, a bias-controlled multiplex PCR. Per the original workflow: The number of nucleated cells in each sample was estimated by amplification of reference gene primers within the assay. Sequence reads were collapsed and filtered to measure the absolute abundance of every unique TCRbeta CDR3 rearrangement. For each sample, productive Simpson clonality was calculated by taking the square root of Simpson's diversity index across productive rearrangements. TCRdb limited this immuneACCESS table to in-frame rearrangements with V and J called. A share of clones is missing; checked studies link under half to unresolved V genes, and the rest is unexplained. V and J calls and clone size are as listed in that table; D and trimming were resolved from the DNA. The sample yields 200,000 to 300,000 clones; under 85% were counted once. The ten largest clonotypes hold approximately 5.7% of the sample.

The data are from a study of blood T cell repertoires in COVID-19 (dated by TCRdb to the early 2020s). About the study as a whole: Samples from collaborators originated in the United States, Italy and Spain and spanned both the acute and convalescent phases of COVID-19. The prospective study material was composed of cDNA or gDNA derived from T cells, B-cell-depleted T cells, or PBMCs. Deeply sampled blood TCRbeta repertoires from subjects exposed to, actively infected with, or recovered from COVID-19 were included in the dataset. A freely available public database, intended as a resource for researchers studying the immune response to SARS-CoV-2, is where the repertoires were released. Samples came from the ongoing ImmuneRACE study (first 160 participants) plus 1,254 subjects from 6 global collaborators. A de-identified subject ID, COVID-19 status, age in years and sex were almost always included in the sample metadata. HLA class I and class II types, where available, came from metadata supplied by the sample provider rather than from assay-based typing. Points the paper makes about the study in general: The quantity of clinical and demographic metadata differed by source and by participant and was supplied without curation.

The germline V gene gives CDR1 as SGHRS and CDR2 as YFSETQ. The germline V and J ends show losses of 0 bases and 0 bases respectively, and no gene match explains 0 bases of the junction. From the cysteine through the phenylalanine, the CDR3 covers 16 amino acids. The sequence is cut down to CDR3 DNA, 48 bases in frame from base 1. This sequence uses TRBV5-1 and TRBJ2-6; 7 middle bases align to TRBD1. The sequenced material came from peripheral blood. This TCR was recovered from a human donor in a cohort sampled during active COVID-19. The CDR3 amino acid sequence is: CASSLAGGSGANVLTF. The DNA sequence reads TGCGCCAGCAGCTTGGCAGGGGGCTCTGGGGCCAACGTCCTGACTTTC.